This is a list of T cell receptor beta chains from one sample in a study of beta chain features in type 1 diabetes. The repertoire was sequenced with immunoSEQ multiplex PCR; TCRdb's copy has only in-frame clones and lacks some. The repertoire holds about 410,000 clones, with roughly 13% as singletons. The specimen sequenced was naive CD4+ T cells from blood. These receptors were taken from a man younger than 45 in good health. CDR3s include the opening cysteine and the closing phenylalanine or tryptophan. A D gene is named only where the DNA matches it firmly. Only some rows state a clone size, as once, few, many or a class for expanded clones.

d_call: -
v_call: TRBV6-5
clone_size: few
j_call: TRBJ2-3
cdr3_aa: CASSPQRVADTQYF
cdr3_nt: TGTGCCAGCAGTCCCCAAAGGGTCGCAGATACGCAGTATTTT

d_call: -
v_call: TRBV7-8
clone_size: -
j_call: TRBJ2-7
cdr3_aa: CASSYSMDWVEGEQYF
cdr3_nt: TGTGCCAGCAGCTATTCAATGGACTGGGTTGAGGGCGAGCAGTACTTC

d_call: TRBD2
v_call: TRBV10-3
clone_size: -
j_call: TRBJ2-1
cdr3_aa: CAISPRTSVSSYNEQFF
cdr3_nt: TGTGCCATCAGTCCCCGGACTAGCGTTAGCTCCTACAATGAGCAGTTCTTC

d_call: TRBD2
v_call: TRBV28
clone_size: -
j_call: TRBJ2-5
cdr3_aa: CASTWSGGQETQYF
cdr3_nt: TGTGCCAGTACCTGGAGCGGGGGCCAAGAGACCCAGTACTTC

d_call: TRBD1
v_call: TRBV9
clone_size: once
j_call: TRBJ2-5
cdr3_aa: CASSVVGTGPQETQYF
cdr3_nt: TGTGCCAGCAGCGTAGTAGGGACAGGCCCCCAAGAGACCCAGTACTTC

d_call: -
v_call: TRBV7-9
clone_size: few
j_call: TRBJ1-1
cdr3_aa: CASSRDGSEAFF
cdr3_nt: TGTGCCAGCAGCCGGGACGGTAGTGAAGCTTTCTTT

d_call: TRBD2
v_call: TRBV6-5
clone_size: -
j_call: TRBJ2-1
cdr3_aa: CASSRQGLADNEQFF
cdr3_nt: TGTGCCAGCAGCCGCCAGGGACTAGCGGACAATGAGCAGTTCTTC

d_call: -
v_call: TRBV19
clone_size: -
j_call: TRBJ1-2
cdr3_aa: CASSDTGHSVGGYTF
cdr3_nt: TGTGCCAGTAGTGATACAGGGCATAGCGTTGGTGGCTACACCTTC

d_call: TRBD1
v_call: TRBV4-3
clone_size: few
j_call: TRBJ1-2
cdr3_aa: CASSLTGRVGGGYTF
cdr3_nt: TGCGCCAGCAGCCTGACAGGGCGCGTAGGTGGTGGCTACACCTTC

d_call: -
v_call: TRBV5-1
clone_size: -
j_call: TRBJ2-7
cdr3_aa: CASSLEGVSYEQYF
cdr3_nt: TGCGCCAGCAGCTTGGAGGGGGTCTCCTACGAGCAGTACTTC

d_call: TRBD2
v_call: TRBV30
clone_size: -
j_call: TRBJ2-1
cdr3_aa: CAWSVRLAGPEWFF
cdr3_nt: TGTGCCTGGAGTGTTCGACTAGCGGGTCCCGAATGGTTCTTC

d_call: TRBD1
v_call: TRBV25-1
clone_size: few
j_call: TRBJ1-2
cdr3_aa: CASSDWTGVNGYTF
cdr3_nt: TGTGCCAGCAGTGACTGGACAGGGGTCAATGGCTACACCTTC

d_call: -
v_call: TRBV12-5
clone_size: few
j_call: TRBJ2-1
cdr3_aa: CASGSTPYNEQFF
cdr3_nt: TGTGCTAGTGGCTCGACTCCATACAATGAGCAGTTCTTC

d_call: -
v_call: TRBV9
clone_size: -
j_call: TRBJ2-1
cdr3_aa: CASSSPIRYGTSLKICKHEQFF
cdr3_nt: TGTGCCAGCAGCTCACCTATAAGGTACGGGACATCGCTGAAAATTTGTAAACATGAGCAGTTCTTC

d_call: -
v_call: TRBV4-1
clone_size: few
j_call: TRBJ2-3
cdr3_aa: CASSFNFLSTDTQYF
cdr3_nt: TGCGCCAGCAGCTTTAACTTCCTGAGCACAGATACGCAGTATTTT

d_call: -
v_call: TRBV5-1
clone_size: -
j_call: TRBJ2-6
cdr3_aa: CASSPGRYSGANVLTF
cdr3_nt: TGCGCCAGCAGTCCTGGACGGTACTCTGGGGCCAACGTCCTGACTTTC

d_call: -
v_call: TRBV6-6
clone_size: -
j_call: TRBJ2-5
cdr3_aa: CASSRKGGETQYF
cdr3_nt: TGTGCCAGCAGTAGGAAGGGCGGAGAGACCCAGTACTTC

d_call: -
v_call: TRBV10-2
clone_size: -
j_call: TRBJ2-7
cdr3_aa: CASSEWPGSYEQYF
cdr3_nt: TGCGCCAGCAGTGAGTGGCCTGGATCCTACGAGCAGTACTTC

d_call: -
v_call: TRBV5-1
clone_size: -
j_call: TRBJ2-2
cdr3_aa: CASSSTTGNTGELFF
cdr3_nt: TGCGCCAGCAGCTCGACGACAGGGAACACCGGGGAGCTGTTTTTT

d_call: TRBD1
v_call: TRBV14
clone_size: -
j_call: TRBJ2-7
cdr3_aa: CASSHHGTGMKDF
cdr3_nt: TGTGCCAGCAGCCACCATGGGACAGGGATGAAGGACTTC

d_call: -
v_call: TRBV21-1
clone_size: -
j_call: TRBJ2-2
cdr3_aa: CASRKGFKAALPGELFF
cdr3_nt: TGTGCCAGCAGAAAGGGGTTTAAAGCCGCATTACCCGGGGAGCTGTTTTTT

d_call: TRBD2
v_call: TRBV4-1
clone_size: few
j_call: TRBJ2-1
cdr3_aa: CASSQGAGLSDNEQFF
cdr3_nt: TGCGCCAGCAGCCAAGGGGCGGGACTATCCGACAATGAGCAGTTCTTC

d_call: TRBD1
v_call: TRBV4-3
clone_size: few
j_call: TRBJ2-6
cdr3_aa: CASSQAQGAAGANVLTF
cdr3_nt: TGCGCCAGCAGCCAAGCACAGGGGGCGGCCGGGGCCAACGTCCTGACTTTC

d_call: TRBD2
v_call: TRBV7-3
clone_size: -
j_call: TRBJ2-1
cdr3_aa: CASSFASSGSYEQFF
cdr3_nt: TGTGCCAGCAGCTTTGCGTCTAGCGGGAGTTATGAGCAGTTCTTC

d_call: -
v_call: TRBV5-6
clone_size: -
j_call: TRBJ2-3
cdr3_aa: CASSLAGTIYTDTQYF
cdr3_nt: TGTGCCAGCAGCTTGGCCGGGACCATTTACACAGATACGCAGTATTTT

d_call: -
v_call: TRBV2
clone_size: -
j_call: TRBJ1-5
cdr3_aa: CASSDANQPQHF
cdr3_nt: TGTGCCAGCAGTGACGCCAATCAGCCCCAGCATTTT

d_call: -
v_call: TRBV25-1
clone_size: few
j_call: TRBJ2-7
cdr3_aa: CASSPLGGPGYEQYF
cdr3_nt: TGTGCCAGCAGTCCCCTGGGTGGTCCGGGCTACGAGCAGTACTTC